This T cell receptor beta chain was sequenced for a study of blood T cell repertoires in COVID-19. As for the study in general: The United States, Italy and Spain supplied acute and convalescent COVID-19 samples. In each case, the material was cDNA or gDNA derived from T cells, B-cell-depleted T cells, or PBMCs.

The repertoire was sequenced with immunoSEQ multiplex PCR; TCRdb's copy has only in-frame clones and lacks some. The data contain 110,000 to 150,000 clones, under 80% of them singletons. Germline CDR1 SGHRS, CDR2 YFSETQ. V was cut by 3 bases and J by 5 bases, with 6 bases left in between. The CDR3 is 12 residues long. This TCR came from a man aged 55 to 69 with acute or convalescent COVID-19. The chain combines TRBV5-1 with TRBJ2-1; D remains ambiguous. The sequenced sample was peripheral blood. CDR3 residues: CASSSENNEQFF. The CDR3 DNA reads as TGCGCCAGCAGCTCCGAGAACAATGAGCAGTTCTTC.